The 22 T cell receptor beta chains below come from one sample, sequenced in a study of cytomegalovirus exposure and HLA in healthy donors (dated by TCRdb to between 2016 and 2019). Libraries were constructed by the immunoSEQ multiplex PCR assay. A mixture of 60 forward primers for TCR Vbeta segments and 13 reverse primers for TCR Jbeta segments was used in the multiplex PCR. In TCRdb, the immuneACCESS table is reduced to in-frame sequences with V and J assigned. These tables do not hold every clone; where another copy was compared, an unresolved V gene accounts for under half, and the others remain unexplained. In this sample the table shows about 98,000 clones, more than 60% of which occur a single time. The ten largest clones capture 16% of the sample. The sequencing input was PBMCs. All receptors derive from a man in his sixties in good health and CMV-seropositive.

V is TRBV18 and J is TRBJ1-1; D is perhaps TRBD1 (5 bases). V gave up 1 base and J gave up 5 bases, with 11 bases separating them. Germline lookup yields CDR1 KGHSH and CDR2 LQKENI. This CDR3 spans 14 amino acids. CDR3: CASSPQGKGTEAFF. DNA for the CDR3: TGTGCCAGCTCACCACAGGGGAAAGGGACTGAAGCTTTCTTT.

The chain employs TRBV7-3 and TRBJ2-3; 12 positions agree with TRBD2. The V segment lost 3 bases and the J segment 3 bases; nucleotides outside the gene matches: 16. The CDR3 is made up of 20 amino acids. The V gene's germline CDR1 is SGHTA and CDR2 FQGTGA. The CDR3: CASSFGGLAGGNPWTDTQYF. CDR3 DNA sequence: TGTGCCAGCAGCTTCGGGGGGCTAGCGGGGGGGAACCCATGGACAGATACGCAGTATTTT.

V gene TRBV5-1 combines with J gene TRBJ2-3; TRBD2 matches 7 bases. Looked up from germline, CDR1 is SGHRS and CDR2 is YFSETQ. This CDR3 contains 14 residues. Losses at the gene ends were 4 bases for V and 2 bases for J; bases not matched to a gene: 4. This CDR3 is CASSGGLDTDTQYF. CDR3 DNA sequence: TGCGCCAGCAGCGGCGGACTAGACACAGATACGCAGTATTTT.

This clone was detected only once. The rearrangement joins TRBV25-1 to TRBJ1-5; TRBD1 might be the D (6 bases). Trimming cost V 4 bases and J 4 bases, with 11 bases left between them. The CDR3 sequence is 14 residues long. The germline V gene encodes CDR1 MGHDK and CDR2 SYGVNS. CDR3 sequence: CASSGVGANQPQHF. The CDR3 nucleotides are TGTGCCAGCAGTGGGGTGGGGGCGAATCAGCCCCAGCATTTT. The entire variable domain, with the rest obtained from reference TRBV25-1 and TRBJ1-5, is as follows: EADIYQTPRYLVIGTGKKITLECSQTMGHDKMYWYQQDPGMELHLIHYSYGVNSTEKGDLSSESTVSRIRTEHFPLTLESARPSHTSQYLCASSGVGANQPQHFGDGTRLSIL.

This rearrangement joins TRBV5-1 to TRBJ2-5; TRBD1 agrees at 7 bases. The CDR3 is 14 residues long. CDR1 is SGHRS and CDR2 is YFSETQ in the germline V gene. With 0 bases clipped from V and 4 bases from J, the junction kept 3 bases outside the gene matches. In DNA form, the CDR3 reads TGCGCCAGCAGCTTGGCCGCAGGGGGAGAGACCCAGTACTTC. This translates into CASSLAAGGETQYF.

The rearrangement joins TRBV9 to TRBJ2-5, with D unclear. The CDR3 sequence is 14 residues long. V was clipped by 0 bases and J by 0 bases, with 6 bases between them. Germline V gene data show CDR1 as SGDLS and CDR2 as YYNGEE. The CDR3 bases are TGTGCCAGCAGCGTAGACAGATACCAAGAGACCCAGTACTTC. This translates into CASSVDRYQETQYF.

The chain carries TRBV7-9 and TRBJ1-1, with D perhaps matching TRBD1 (6 bases). Trimming took 3 bases from V and 3 from J, leaving 11 bases between them. Per the germline V gene, CDR1 is SEHNR and CDR2 is FQNEAQ (reference sequence). This CDR3 is built from 14 residues. The CDR3 region has the DNA TGTGCCAGCAGCTTTTGGTCAGGGGACACTGAAGCTTTCTTT. Translated: CASSFWSGDTEAFF. The entire variable domain, with the rest obtained from reference TRBV7-9 and TRBJ1-1, is as follows: DTGVSQNPRHKITKRGQNVTFRCDPISEHNRLYWYRQTLGQGPEFLTYFQNEAQLEKSRLLSDRFSAERPKGSFSTLEIQRTEQGDSAMYLCASSFWSGDTEAFFGQGTRLTVV.

The rearrangement links TRBV12-1 to TRBJ1-2; TRBD1 is the table's D call, not checked against the DNA. TRBV12-1 constitutes a pseudogene. CDR3 length equals 16 residues. CDR3 region: CASSPDRRAKSYGYTF. For the CDR3, the DNA is TGTGCCAGCAGCCCGGACAGGCGAGCGAAATCGTACGGCTACACCTTC.

This chain joins TRBV28 and TRBJ1-1; D ambiguous. V was pared by 2 bases and J by 0 bases, with 13 bases between. Germline V CDR1 and CDR2: MDHEN, SYDVKM. The CDR3 is 16 amino acids. In DNA form, the CDR3 reads TGTGCCAGCAGTTTAGGGCGACACCTTATGAACACTGAAGCTTTCTTT. This translates into CASSLGRHLMNTEAFF. Complete variable domain (other parts from reference TRBV28 and TRBJ1-1): DVKVTQSSRYLVKRTGEKVFLECVQDMDHENMFWYRQDPGLGLRLIYFSYDVKMKEKGDIPEGYSVSREKKERFSLILESASTNQTSMYLCASSLGRHLMNTEAFFGQGTRLTVV.

This clone has just a few counts. The V and J genes are TRBV6-1 and TRBJ1-5; 8 bases map to TRBD1. Germline V gives CDR1 MNHNS, CDR2 SASEGT. The CDR3 has 14 residues. Trimming took 5 bases from V and 5 from J; bases not matched to a gene: 5. The CDR3 reads CASSKDRDHQPQHF. Written as DNA, the CDR3 is TGTGCCAGCAGTAAGGACAGGGACCATCAGCCCCAGCATTTT.

The rearrangement joins TRBV2 to TRBJ1-2; tentative D call: TRBD1 (6 bases). Looked up from germline, CDR1 is SNHLY and CDR2 is FYNNEI. The V gene lost 5 bases and the J gene lost 1 base, with 11 bases spanning the gap. CDR3 length equals 14 residues. The CDR3 DNA follows: TGTGCCAGCAGTCGGGACACCTTTAACTATGGCTACACCTTC. Residues: CASSRDTFNYGYTF.

The V gene is TRBV10-1, the J gene TRBJ2-5, with 13 bases matching TRBD2. The CDR3 length is 18 residues. The V gene end was trimmed by 4 bases and the J gene end by 4 bases; junction bases not matched to a gene: 12. Per germline, CDR1 WNHNN and CDR2 SYGVQD (reference sequence). CDR3 protein: CASSASGLAGRSGETQYF. The CDR3 DNA follows: TGCGCCAGCAGTGCCTCGGGACTAGCGGGGAGATCGGGAGAGACCCAGTACTTC.

Comment on this clone: One end of the junction is discordant with germline, which a read error may explain. This rearrangement joins TRBV20-1 to TRBJ2-3, with D unresolved. The CDR3 spans 11 residues. The germline V gene has CDR1 DFQATT and CDR2 SNEGSKA (reference sequence). The CDR3 loop is CSATHTDAQYF. For the CDR3, the DNA is TGCAGTGCTACTCACACAGATGCGCAGTATTTT.

This sequence joins TRBV7-9 and TRBJ2-7; the D is unclear. Trimming pared 4 bases from V and 3 bases from J, leaving 10 bases between. This CDR3 region has 13 residues. From germline, CDR1 is SEHNR and CDR2 FQNEAQ (reference sequence). DNA for the CDR3: TGTGCCAGCAGCTCCAACGAACTCTACGAGCAGTACTTC. It specifies CASSSNELYEQYF.

The CDR3 nucleotides are TGTGCCAGCAGCTTAGCGCTCGGTAATAACTATGGCTACACCTTC. Protein product: CASSLALGNNYGYTF. V gene TRBV7-2 combines with J gene TRBJ1-2; D uncertain. This CDR3 is 15 amino acids long. CDR1 is SGHTA and CDR2 is FQGNSA in the germline V gene. V was pared by 0 bases and J by 1 base, with 9 bases between.

The rearrangement uses TRBV6-5 and TRBJ1-5, with 10 bases lining up with TRBD1. CDR1 is MNHEY and CDR2 is SVGAGI in the germline V gene. With 5 bases clipped from V and 5 bases from J, the junction kept 3 bases outside the gene matches. The CDR3 loop spans 14 amino acids. Here the CDR3 reads CASSRTGGDQPQHF. The CDR3 region has the DNA TGTGCCAGCAGTCGGACAGGGGGTGATCAGCCCCAGCATTTT.

This clone was detected a few times. This chain links TRBV15 with TRBJ2-6; 9 positions match TRBD1. Germline-derived CDR1 and CDR2 are LNHNV and YYDKDF (reference sequence). With 1 base clipped from V and 4 bases from J, the junction kept 14 bases outside the gene matches. This CDR3 has 20 amino acids. CDR3: CATSRVGDRVIPLGANVLTF. In nucleotides, the CDR3 is TGTGCCACCAGCAGAGTTGGGGACAGGGTAATACCGCTGGGGGCCAACGTCCTGACTTTC.

The gene calls are TRBV11-2 and TRBJ2-5, with a possible D match to TRBD2 (7 bases). The CDR3 has 15 residues. Germline CDR1 is SGHAT and CDR2 is FQNNGV. V was pared by 4 bases and J by 5 bases, with 17 bases between. CDR3 loop: CASSSVGGLSETQYF. CDR3 DNA sequence: TGTGCCAGCAGCTCAGTCGGGGGGCTCTCGGAGACCCAGTACTTC.

The CDR3 DNA follows: TGTGCCAGCAGCGGGAGTAACATAAACACCGGGGAGCTGTTTTTT. Protein: CASSGSNINTGELFF. V gene TRBV9 combines with J gene TRBJ2-2, with D hard to call. V was shortened by 3 bases and J by 2 bases, with 11 bases between the two germline ends. The CDR3 spans 15 residues. CDR1 is SGDLS and CDR2 is YYNGEE in the germline V gene. The entire variable domain, with the rest obtained from reference TRBV9 and TRBJ2-2, is as follows: DSGVTQTPKHLITATGQRVTLRCSPRSGDLSVYWYQQSLDQGLQFLIQYYNGEERAKGNILERFSAQQFPDLHSELNLSSLELGDSALYFCASSGSNINTGELFFGEGSRLTVL.

CDR3 DNA sequence: TGCGCCAGCAGCTGGACAGGGGGGACCCTCTCCACTAACTATGGCTACACCTTC. Encoded protein: CASSWTGGTLSTNYGYTF. This chain uses TRBV5-1 with TRBJ1-2; 10 nucleotides agree with TRBD1. J gave up 0 bases and V 3 bases, and 11 bases lay outside the gene matches. This CDR3 has 18 amino acids. Looked up from germline, CDR1 is SGHRS and CDR2 is YFSETQ.

This clone was seen a single time. This chain uses TRBV4-3 with TRBJ2-1, with a possible D match to TRBD1 (5 bases). The CDR3 consists of 16 residues. Germline V lookup: CDR1 LGHNA, CDR2 YSLEER. The ends were cut back, 1 base at V and 6 bases at J, with 16 bases in the middle. For the CDR3, the DNA is TGCGCCAGCAGCCAAGGCCCAGGTCAGGGCGGCAATGAGCAGTTCTTC. The encoded protein is CASSQGPGQGGNEQFF.

The chain recombines TRBV28 with TRBJ1-5, with a weak D call TRBD1 (6 bases). The germline gives CDR1 MDHEN, CDR2 SYDVKM. This CDR3 is 17 amino acids long. The V and J ends lost 6 bases and 4 bases respectively, with 22 bases between them. The CDR3 nucleotides read TGTGCCAGCAGGGAAAGGGACGGGACAAGGGTTAATCAGCCCCAGCATTTT. This encodes CASRERDGTRVNQPQHF. Together with reference TRBV28 and TRBJ1-5, the CDR3 gives the full variable domain: DVKVTQSSRYLVKRTGEKVFLECVQDMDHENMFWYRQDPGLGLRLIYFSYDVKMKEKGDIPEGYSVSREKKERFSLILESASTNQTSMYLCASRERDGTRVNQPQHFGDGTRLSIL.